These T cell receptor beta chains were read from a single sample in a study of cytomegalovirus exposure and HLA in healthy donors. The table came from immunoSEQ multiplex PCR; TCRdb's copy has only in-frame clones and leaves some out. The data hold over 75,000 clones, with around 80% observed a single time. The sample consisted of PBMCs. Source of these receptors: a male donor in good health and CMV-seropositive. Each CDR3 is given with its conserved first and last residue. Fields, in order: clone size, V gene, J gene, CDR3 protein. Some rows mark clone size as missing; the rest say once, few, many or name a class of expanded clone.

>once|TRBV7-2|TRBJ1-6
CASSSSQSGVYNSPLHF
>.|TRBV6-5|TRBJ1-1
CASSISGQGIGGAFF
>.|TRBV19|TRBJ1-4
CASSPDSPRGNEKLFF
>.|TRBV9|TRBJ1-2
CASSVQHGTGSSGYTF
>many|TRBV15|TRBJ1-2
CATSPGTGPYYGYTF
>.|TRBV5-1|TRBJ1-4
CASSLASTLSQEKLFF
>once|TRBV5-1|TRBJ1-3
CASREGQGAPLFF
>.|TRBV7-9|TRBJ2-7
CASSARGSYEQYF
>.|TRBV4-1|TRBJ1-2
CASSRQGGRQSYGYTF
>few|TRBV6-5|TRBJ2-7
CASKRDREGLYEQYF
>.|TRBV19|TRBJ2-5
CASSRSGMQETQYF
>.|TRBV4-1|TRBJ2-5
CASSQGLAKGQETQYF
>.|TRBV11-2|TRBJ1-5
CASSPTGGGNQPQHF
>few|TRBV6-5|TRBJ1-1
CASSYSWNTEAFF
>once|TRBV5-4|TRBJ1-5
CASSLQGSNQPQHF
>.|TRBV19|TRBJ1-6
CASSIGGTAINSPLHF
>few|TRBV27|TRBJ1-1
CASSRRQGGAFF
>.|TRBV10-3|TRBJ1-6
CAIRAGTGNSPLHF
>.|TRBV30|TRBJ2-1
CAWSWRQSSYNEQFF
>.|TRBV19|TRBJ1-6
CASSIDSAPDREVSPLHF
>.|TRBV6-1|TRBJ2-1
CASSALEGAYNEQFF
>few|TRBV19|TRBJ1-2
CASSIKQGVGYGYTF
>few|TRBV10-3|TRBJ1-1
CAISDMNTEAFF
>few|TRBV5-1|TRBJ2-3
CASSLAPSDTQYF
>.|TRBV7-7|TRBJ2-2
CASSPRLKTGELFF
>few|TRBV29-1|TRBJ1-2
CSVMSDGYTF
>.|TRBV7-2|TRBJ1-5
CASSLAAQGNQPQHF
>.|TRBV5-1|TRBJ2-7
CASSLTSGRYEQYF
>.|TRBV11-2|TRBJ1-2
CASSLRQGWNYGYTF
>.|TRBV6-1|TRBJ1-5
CASSDLQDRNQPQHF
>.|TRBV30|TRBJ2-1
CAWSVLGSQFF
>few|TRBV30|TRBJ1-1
CAWSTRLSSTEAFF
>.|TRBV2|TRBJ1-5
CASSEGRGGTGNQPQHF
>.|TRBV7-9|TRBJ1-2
CASSTRTGRNYGYTF
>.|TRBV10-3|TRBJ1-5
CAIRGRGRVWANQPQHF
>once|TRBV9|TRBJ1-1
CASRVGQGPMNTEAFF
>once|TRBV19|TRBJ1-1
CAALSQVGVTEAFF
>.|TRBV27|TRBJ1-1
CASSYRQGAGANTEAFF
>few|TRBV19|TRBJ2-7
CASRPDRGEQYF
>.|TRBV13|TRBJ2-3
CASSSLASGGGDTQYF
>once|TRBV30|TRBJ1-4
CAWSHGSREKLFF
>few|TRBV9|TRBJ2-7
CASSGPGRGAYEQYF